These 30 T cell receptor beta chains were all obtained from the same sample, sequenced in a study of blood T cells in healthy people across ages. For the second PCR, which ran for about 6 to 11 cycles, a sample-barcoded 5' primer and a J-beta primer mix were used. TCRdb redid the calling of the 5' RACE reads with MiXCR, one entry per CDR3 protein. The sample includes some 930,000 distinct CDR3 sequences, about 27% seen only once; the top ten take 10%. These data were also reused for a study on T cells of mothers and their children.

What was sequenced was blood. These receptors were taken from a middle-aged woman in good health.

The sample holds a few counts of this clonotype. V and J are TRBV7-9 and TRBJ1-6, with a tentative D call TRBD1 (5 bases). Germline V lookup: CDR1 SEHNR, CDR2 FQNEAQ (reference sequence). This CDR3 spans 14 amino acids. The V end was cut by 11 bases, the J end by 5 bases, with 16 bases between. Here the CDR3 reads CACTRAGDNSPLHF. CDR3 in DNA: TGTGCCTGCACCCGAGCGGGGGATAATTCACCCCTCCACTTT. Together with reference TRBV7-9 and TRBJ1-6, the CDR3 gives the full variable domain: DTGVSQNPRHKITKRGQNVTFRCDPISEHNRLYWYRQTLGQGPEFLTYFQNEAQLEKSRLLSDRFSAERPKGSFSTLEIQRTEQGDSAMYLCACTRAGDNSPLHFGNGTRLTVT.

This clonotype was found a few times. V and J are TRBV30 and TRBJ2-7, with D perhaps TRBD2 (5 bases). The germline V gene encodes CDR1 GTSNPN and CDR2 SVGIG (reference sequence). CDR3 size: 14 residues. V was shortened by 0 bases and J by 0 bases, with 9 bases between the two germline ends. CDR3 in amino acids: CAWSVEGSSYEQYF. The CDR3 DNA reads TGTGCCTGGAGTGTAGAAGGGAGCTCCTACGAGCAGTACTTC.

This clonotype was seen more than once but under ten times. The V and J genes are TRBV12-3 or TRBV12-4 and TRBJ1-2; no clear D gene. The CDR3 has 13 amino acids. V was trimmed by 1 base and J by 6 bases, leaving 9 bases between them. This CDR3 is CASSLGGSNGYTF. The DNA for the CDR3 is TGTGCCAGCAGTTTAGGGGGATCAAATGGCTACACCTTC.

In its sample, this clonotype was seen a few times. V gene TRBV14 combines with J gene TRBJ2-7, with TRBD1 identical over 8 bases. This CDR3 is built from 15 residues. The V segment lost 1 base and the J segment 9 bases; nucleotides outside the gene matches: 11. Germline lookup yields CDR1 SGHDN and CDR2 FVKESK. Here the CDR3 reads CASSQARAGGAGQYF. The CDR3 region has the DNA TGTGCCAGCAGCCAAGCCCGGGCAGGGGGCGCCGGGCAGTACTTC.

This clonotype was seen many times. This chain connects TRBV6-6 to TRBJ2-7, with D perhaps being TRBD1 or TRBD2 (5 bases each). This CDR3 is 16 amino acids long. In germline, CDR1 is MNHNY, CDR2 SVGAGI (reference sequence). Trimming shortened V by 2 bases and J by 4 bases, and 18 bases separated the two germline ends. The CDR3 DNA is TGTGCCAGCAGTTACCCCGGGACCCAAGAGGGGTACGAGCAGTACTTC. This sequence encodes CASSYPGTQEGYEQYF.

In its sample, this clonotype was seen many times. CDR3 sequence: CASSQGTGSYNSPLHF. For the CDR3, the DNA is TGCGCCAGCAGCCAGGGGACAGGGAGCTATAATTCACCCCTCCACTTT. This chain joins TRBV4-3 and TRBJ1-6; 9 bases fit TRBD1. Germline lookup yields CDR1 LGHNA and CDR2 YSLEER. The trim removed 3 bases at V and 3 bases at J, leaving 3 bases unmatched. This CDR3 spans 16 amino acids.

The chain joins TRBV7-9 to TRBJ1-1; D is unresolved. This CDR3 is 12 amino acids long. Trimming left V 7 bases short and J 8 bases short, with 14 bases between. Looked up from germline, CDR1 is SEHNR and CDR2 is FQNEAQ (reference sequence). The CDR3 reads CASTPLRQEAFF. In DNA, the CDR3 is TGTGCCAGCACTCCCTTGCGTCAGGAAGCTTTCTTT.

This chain connects TRBV7-9 to TRBJ2-1; unclear D gene. The CDR3 runs 16 residues. Germline assignment: CDR1 SEHNR and CDR2 FQNEAQ (reference sequence). V dropped 5 bases and J dropped 2 bases, with 16 bases sitting between them. CDR3 coding DNA: TGTGCCAGCAGCAGGCTATCTAAAGGCCCCTACAATGAGCAGTTCTTC. Amino acids: CASSRLSKGPYNEQFF. Filled out from reference TRBV7-9 and TRBJ2-1, the complete variable domain reads DTGVSQNPRHKITKRGQNVTFRCDPISEHNRLYWYRQTLGQGPEFLTYFQNEAQLEKSRLLSDRFSAERPKGSFSTLEIQRTEQGDSAMYLCASSRLSKGPYNEQFFGPGTRLTVL.

The rearrangement joins TRBV20-1 to TRBJ1-2; 7 nucleotides align to TRBD1. In germline, CDR1 is DFQATT, CDR2 SNEGSKA (reference sequence). This CDR3 is built from 13 residues. J was trimmed by 5 bases and V by 6 bases; bases with no gene match: 9. DNA of the CDR3: TGCAGTGCCCCAAGACAGGGATGGTATGGCTACACCTTC. Its translation is CSAPRQGWYGYTF.

The chain has TRBV18 and TRBJ2-7; D unclear. CDR1 is KGHSH and CDR2 is LQKENI in the germline V gene. The CDR3 is 15 amino acids. V gave up 4 bases and J gave up 3 bases, with 16 bases separating them. The CDR3 nucleotides read TGTGCCAGCTCACTTCACGAAGGCAGTTTCTACGAGCAGTACTTC. The encoded protein is CASSLHEGSFYEQYF.

This clonotype was seen more than once but under ten times. With a much larger clone just one base away, this may be a read error. The chain is built from TRBV12-3 or TRBV12-4 and TRBJ2-4; a weak D match, TRBD1 (6 bases). CDR3 length: 15 amino acids. This chain's CDR3 is CASSRRTVAKSIQYF. The CDR3 nucleotides read TGTGCCAGCAGCCGCAGGACAGTAGCCAAAAGCATTCAGTACTTC.

V is TRBV19 and J is TRBJ2-3; the D call may be TRBD1 or TRBD2 (5 bases each). Germline CDR1 reads LNHDA; CDR2 reads SQIVND (reference sequence). The CDR3 totals 16 residues. Trimming took 3 bases from V and 0 from J, leaving 13 bases between them. The CDR3 loop reads CASSIWGRFSTDTQYF. CDR3 nucleotide sequence: TGTGCCAGTAGTATCTGGGGACGGTTTAGCACAGATACGCAGTATTTT.

This clonotype showed up many times. This sequence joins TRBV3-1 and TRBJ2-7; D is possibly TRBD2 (5 bases). V shed 3 bases and J shed 12 bases, with 27 bases lying between them. The CDR3 loop spans 16 amino acids. Germline values: CDR1 LGHDT, CDR2 YNNKEL (reference sequence). The CDR3 is CASSHARIGTRGDWYF. The CDR3 DNA is TGTGCCAGCAGCCACGCCCGGATTGGAACTAGAGGCGATTGGTACTTC.

This clonotype turned up a few times. The chain carries TRBV6-5 and TRBJ1-2, with TRBD1 as a possible D gene (5 bases). Per germline, CDR1 MNHEY and CDR2 SVGAGI. The CDR3 contains 12 residues. V was shortened by 3 bases and J by 12 bases, with 14 bases between the two germline ends. The CDR3 bases are TGTGCCAGCAGTTATATGGGAGGGACCCACACCTTC. Encoded protein: CASSYMGGTHTF.

The gene calls are TRBV4-3 and TRBJ1-2; D gene uncertain. The CDR3 length is 13 residues. Germline V CDR1 and CDR2: LGHNA, YSLEER. Trimming pared 0 bases from V and 8 bases from J, leaving 10 bases between. The CDR3 loop is CASSQDGLRGYTF. The CDR3 nucleotides are TGCGCCAGCAGCCAAGACGGTCTCCGCGGCTACACCTTC.

Regarding this clonotype: Possible read error: a much larger clone is one base away. The gene calls are TRBV4-2 and TRBJ2-7, with 10 nucleotides matching TRBD2. The germline V gene has CDR1 LGHNA and CDR2 YNFKEQ. This CDR3 contains 16 residues. The V gene end was trimmed by 3 bases and the J gene end by 5 bases; junction bases not matched to a gene: 10. CDR3 protein: CASSQGLARGLDEQYF. CDR3 DNA sequence: TGTGCCAGCAGCCAGGGACTAGCGAGGGGGCTCGACGAGCAGTACTTC.

This clonotype occurred many times. The gene calls are TRBV29-1 and TRBJ1-2, with no clear D. The CDR3 contains 13 residues. The germline CDR1 and CDR2 sequences are SQVTM and ANQGSEA. The V and J ends lost 4 bases and 2 bases respectively, with 11 bases between them. The CDR3 sequence: CSVGRLLNYGYTF. The CDR3 DNA reads TGCAGCGTTGGACGATTATTGAACTATGGCTACACCTTC.

This clonotype was counted a few times. This CDR3 reads CASHPWGDQEKLFF. The CDR3 DNA is TGTGCCAGCCACCCCTGGGGCGACCAGGAAAAACTGTTTTTT. The chain is built from TRBV6-5 and TRBJ1-4, with D possibly TRBD1 on 5 matching bases. Trimming left V 8 bases short and J 8 bases short, with 18 bases between. The CDR3 covers 14 residues. The germline CDR1 and CDR2 sequences are MNHEY and SVGAGI.

CDR3 sequence: CASKLDRGRGGELFF. CDR3 nucleotide sequence: TGTGCCAGCAAACTGGACAGGGGGAGGGGCGGGGAGCTGTTTTTT. V is TRBV6-5 and J is TRBJ2-2; 10 positions agree with TRBD1. The CDR3 sequence is 15 residues long. CDR1 MNHEY and CDR2 SVGAGI come from the germline V gene. V dropped 7 bases and J dropped 7; count of bases not matched to a gene: 9.

This clonotype was counted only a few times. The CDR3 reads CASSLRADPNYGYTF. For the CDR3, the DNA is TGCGCCAGCAGCTTGCGTGCGGACCCTAACTATGGCTACACCTTC. This sequence joins TRBV5-1 and TRBJ1-2; D is ambiguous. This CDR3 is 15 amino acids long. The germline gives CDR1 SGHRS, CDR2 YFSETQ. Trimming shortened V by 1 base and J by 0 bases, and 10 bases separated the two germline ends. Together with reference TRBV5-1 and TRBJ1-2, the CDR3 gives the full variable domain: KAGVTQTPRYLIKTRGQQVTLSCSPISGHRSVSWYQQTPGQGLQFLFEYFSETQRNKGNFPGRFSGRQFSNSRSEMNVSTLELGDSALYLCASSLRADPNYGYTFGSGTRLTVV.

The rearrangement uses TRBV2 and TRBJ2-7; either TRBD1 or TRBD2 may fit D (6 bases each). CDR1 is SNHLY, CDR2 FYNNEI, per germline. This CDR3 has 13 residues. Between the trimmed V and J ends, which lost 10 bases and 5 bases, there was a span of 18 bases. CDR3 in DNA: TGTGCCACGGGCGGGGATAGGGGGAACGAGCAGTACTTC. This gives the protein CATGGDRGNEQYF.

V and J are TRBV20-1 and TRBJ1-2; a weak D match, TRBD1 (5 bases). This CDR3 comprises 12 residues. V shed 8 bases and J shed 2 bases, with 12 bases lying between them. Germline V lookup: CDR1 DFQATT, CDR2 SNEGSKA (reference sequence). The CDR3 nucleotides are TGCAGTACTGGGACCAAAAACTATGGCTACACCTTC. It is translated as CSTGTKNYGYTF.

The chain combines TRBV2 with TRBJ2-4; perhaps TRBD2 as D (5 bases). The CDR3 sequence is 15 residues long. Trimming cost V 4 bases and J 0 bases, with 10 bases left between them. The germline gives CDR1 SNHLY, CDR2 FYNNEI. CDR3 in amino acids: CASSATIVAKNIQYF. As DNA, the CDR3 is TGTGCCAGCAGTGCGACTATAGTAGCCAAAAACATTCAGTACTTC.

As for this clonotype: This may come from a read error, since a much larger clone is one base off. This chain connects TRBV5-7 to TRBJ2-7; D ambiguous. TRBV5-7 is identified as an open reading frame with a role that is uncertain. The CDR3 is made up of 14 amino acids. DNA of the CDR3: TGTGCCGGCAGCTTGGTAAAGAGTACGGACGAGCAGTACTTC. Amino acids: CAGSLVKSTDEQYF.

The CDR3: CASEDRGRQGEQFF. The DNA for the CDR3 is TGTGCCAGCGAGGACAGGGGGCGCCAGGGAGAGCAGTTCTTC. This chain connects TRBV5-4 to TRBJ2-1; 11 bases line up with TRBD1. CDR1 is SGHNT, CDR2 YYREEE, per germline (reference sequence). This CDR3 region has 14 residues. Losses at the gene ends were 7 bases for V and 10 bases for J; bases not matched to a gene: 10.

At least ten counts were recorded for this clonotype. The rearrangement links TRBV7-3 to TRBJ2-1; 8 bases fit TRBD1. The CDR3 spans 15 residues. Trimming cost V 5 bases and J 4 bases; bases outside gene matches: 7. Germline-derived CDR1 and CDR2 are SGHTA and FQGTGA. The CDR3 protein is CASSPLQGVYNEQFF. The CDR3 bases are TGTGCCAGCAGCCCACTACAGGGGGTATACAATGAGCAGTTCTTC.

CDR3 sequence reads: CASSQDGSFTDTQYF. CDR3 nucleotide sequence: TGCGCCAGCAGCCAAGACGGCAGTTTTACAGATACGCAGTATTTT. This chain links TRBV4-1 with TRBJ2-3; no reliable D call. The length of the CDR3 is 15 residues. Per germline, CDR1 MGHRA and CDR2 YSYEKL. The V end lost 0 bases, the J end lost 3 bases, and 10 bases lay between the germline ends.

The CDR3 DNA is TGTGCCTGGAGCCCCGGGTGGCTAGCGGGGCCCAATGAGCAGTTCTTC. It specifies CAWSPGWLAGPNEQFF. The chain recombines TRBV30 with TRBJ2-1; 9 bases fit TRBD2. Germline CDR1 is GTSNPN and CDR2 is SVGIG (reference sequence). V gave up 3 bases and J gave up 6 bases; unmatched junction bases: 12. This CDR3 has 16 residues.

Remarks on this clonotype: With a much larger clone just one base away, this may be a read error. This chain connects TRBV29-1 to TRBJ1-2; D unclear. With 2 bases removed from V and 6 bases from J, the gap between germline ends came to 10 bases. Germline V gene lookup returns CDR1 SQVTM and CDR2 ANQGSEA. The CDR3 sequence is 12 residues long. The CDR3 protein is CSVEKERDGYTF. Written as DNA, the CDR3 is TGCAGCGTTGAAAAGGAGCGCGATGGCTACACCTTC.

The chain couples TRBV9 to TRBJ2-7; a possible D gene is TRBD2 (5 bases). Germline CDR1 is SGDLS and CDR2 is YYNGEE. The length of the CDR3 is 14 residues. Deletions cut 1 base from V and 2 bases from J, with 10 bases between. The CDR3 is CASSVTSGAYEQYF. DNA for the CDR3: TGTGCCAGCAGCGTAACCAGCGGCGCCTACGAGCAGTACTTC.